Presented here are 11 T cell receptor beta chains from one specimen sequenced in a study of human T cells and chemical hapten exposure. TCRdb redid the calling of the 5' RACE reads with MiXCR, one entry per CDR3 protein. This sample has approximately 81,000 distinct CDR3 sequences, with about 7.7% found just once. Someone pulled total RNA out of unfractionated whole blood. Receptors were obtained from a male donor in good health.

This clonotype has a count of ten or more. For the CDR3, the DNA is TGTGCCAGCAGTCCTAAGCGGGGGCCGAGGCGGGAGCAGTACTTC. Translated, it gives CASSPKRGPRREQYF. The rearrangement joins TRBV12-3 or TRBV12-4 to TRBJ2-7, with TRBD2 matching over 8 bases. J lost 7 bases, V lost 5 bases, and 13 bases had no gene match. The CDR3 consists of 15 residues.

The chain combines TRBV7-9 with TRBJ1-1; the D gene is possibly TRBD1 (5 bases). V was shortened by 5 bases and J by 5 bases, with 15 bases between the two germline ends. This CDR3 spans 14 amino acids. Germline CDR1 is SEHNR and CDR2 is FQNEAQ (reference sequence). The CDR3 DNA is TGTGCCAGCAGCGGTGCGGGGGGTCGTACTGAAGCTTTCTTT. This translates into CASSGAGGRTEAFF.

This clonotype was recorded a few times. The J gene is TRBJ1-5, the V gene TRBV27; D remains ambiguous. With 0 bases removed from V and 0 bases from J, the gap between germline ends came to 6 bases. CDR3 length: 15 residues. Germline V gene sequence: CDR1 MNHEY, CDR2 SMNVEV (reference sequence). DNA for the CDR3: TGTGCCAGCAGTTTATCGATAATTAGCAATCAGCCCCAGCATTTT. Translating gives CASSLSIISNQPQHF.

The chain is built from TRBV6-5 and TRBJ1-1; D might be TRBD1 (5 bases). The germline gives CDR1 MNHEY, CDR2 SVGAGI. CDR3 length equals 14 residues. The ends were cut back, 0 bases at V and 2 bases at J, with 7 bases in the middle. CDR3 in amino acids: CASSYSTANTEAFF. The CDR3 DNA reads TGTGCCAGCAGTTACTCGACAGCCAACACTGAAGCTTTCTTT.

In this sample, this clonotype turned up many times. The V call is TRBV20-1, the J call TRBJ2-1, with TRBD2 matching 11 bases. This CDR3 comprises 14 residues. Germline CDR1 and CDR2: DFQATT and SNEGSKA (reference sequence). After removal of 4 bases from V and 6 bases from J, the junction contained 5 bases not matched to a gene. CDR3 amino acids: CSAILAGELNEQFF. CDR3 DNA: TGCAGTGCTATACTAGCGGGGGAGCTCAATGAGCAGTTCTTC.

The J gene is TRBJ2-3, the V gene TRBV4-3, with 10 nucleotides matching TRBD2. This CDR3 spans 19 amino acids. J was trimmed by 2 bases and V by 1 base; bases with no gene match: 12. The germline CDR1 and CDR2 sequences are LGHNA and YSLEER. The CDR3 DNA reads TGCGCCAGCAGCCAAGCGATTTCTGGACTAGCGGTTGCCACAGATACGCAGTATTTT. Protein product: CASSQAISGLAVATDTQYF.

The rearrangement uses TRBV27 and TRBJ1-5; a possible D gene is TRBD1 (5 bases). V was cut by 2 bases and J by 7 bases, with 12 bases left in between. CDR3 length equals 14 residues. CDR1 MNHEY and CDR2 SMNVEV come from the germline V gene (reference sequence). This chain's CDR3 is CASSLPGPGQPQHF. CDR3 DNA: TGTGCCAGCAGTTTACCAGGGCCTGGCCAGCCCCAGCATTTT.

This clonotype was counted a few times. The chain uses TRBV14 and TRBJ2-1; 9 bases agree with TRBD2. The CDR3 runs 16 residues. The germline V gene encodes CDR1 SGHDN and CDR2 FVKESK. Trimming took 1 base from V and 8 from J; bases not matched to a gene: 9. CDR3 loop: CASSQVPAGGPYEQFF. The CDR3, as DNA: TGTGCCAGCAGCCAAGTTCCGGCGGGAGGGCCCTATGAGCAGTTCTTC.

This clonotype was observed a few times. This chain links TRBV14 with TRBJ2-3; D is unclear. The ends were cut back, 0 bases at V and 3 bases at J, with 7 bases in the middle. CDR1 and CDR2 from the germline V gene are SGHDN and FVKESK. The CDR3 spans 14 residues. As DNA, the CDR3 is TGTGCCAGCAGCCAAGAGGCTGTTACAGATACGCAGTATTTT. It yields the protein CASSQEAVTDTQYF.

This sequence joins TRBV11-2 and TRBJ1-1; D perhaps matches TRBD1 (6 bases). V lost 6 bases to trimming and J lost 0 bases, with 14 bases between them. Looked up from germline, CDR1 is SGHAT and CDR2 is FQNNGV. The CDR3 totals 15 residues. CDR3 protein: CASRYIGGVNTEAFF. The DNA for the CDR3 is TGTGCCAGCAGATACATAGGGGGGGTGAACACTGAAGCTTTCTTT.

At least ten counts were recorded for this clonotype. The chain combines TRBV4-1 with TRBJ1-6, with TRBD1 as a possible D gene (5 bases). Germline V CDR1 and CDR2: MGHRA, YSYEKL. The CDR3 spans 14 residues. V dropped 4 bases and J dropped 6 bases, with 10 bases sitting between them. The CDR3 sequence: CASSPTATNSPLHF. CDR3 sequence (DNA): TGCGCCAGCAGCCCGACAGCTACTAATTCACCCCTCCACTTT.